Shown below are 2 T cell receptor beta chains from a single sample sequenced in a study of cytomegalovirus exposure and HLA in healthy donors. Clones were sequenced by immunoSEQ multiplex PCR, and TCRdb holds only the in-frame ones, with some missing. The sample has almost 65,000 clones, around 88% seen once. The sequencing input was PBMCs. Receptor source: a young woman in good health and CMV-seronegative.

The sample holds one count of this clone. The V gene is TRBV7-9, the J gene TRBJ1-2, with D perhaps matching TRBD1 (6 bases). Germline V gene sequence: CDR1 SEHNR, CDR2 FQNEAQ (reference sequence). Trimming took off 0 bases at V and 4 bases at J, with 9 bases between the two ends. There are 14 residues in the CDR3. CDR3 region: CASSLAGGTYGYTF. The CDR3 coding sequence is TGTGCCAGCAGCTTAGCAGGGGGTACCTATGGCTACACCTTC.

This chain links TRBV7-9 with TRBJ1-4, with D tentatively TRBD1 (5 bases). Trimming left V 3 bases short and J 7 bases short, with 9 bases between. The CDR3 contains 13 residues. Looked up from germline, CDR1 is SEHNR and CDR2 is FQNEAQ (reference sequence). The CDR3 sequence: CASSFGGGEKLFF. The DNA for the CDR3 is TGTGCCAGCAGCTTCGGGGGTGGTGAAAAACTGTTTTTT.